A selection of T cell receptor beta chains follows, all from one sample in a study of cytomegalovirus exposure and HLA in healthy donors. Assay used: immunoSEQ multiplex PCR; TCRdb lists only in-frame clones, some missing. The sample consists of some 140,000 clones, around nine tenths of them appearing once. Sequences were obtained from PBMCs. Receptor source: a man aged 18-30 years in good health and CMV-seropositive. The CDR3 runs from the conserved cysteine through the conserved F or W. The order of the fields is V gene, J gene, D gene, CDR3 length, clone size, CDR3 protein, CDR3 DNA. The D gene is left open where the match is weak. The size of a clone is reported for some rows only, either as once, few or many, or as a class for expanded clones.

V: TRBV18; J: TRBJ1-1; D: .; length: 14; size: .; CDR3: CASSPPSRQTEAFF; DNA: TGTGCCAGCTCACCACCTTCGCGGCAGACTGAAGCTTTCTTT
V: TRBV7-2; J: TRBJ2-2; D: .; length: 17; size: .; CDR3: CASSLAAQVTNTGELFF; DNA: TGTGCCAGCAGCTTAGCGGCCCAGGTGACGAACACCGGGGAGCTGTTTTTT
V: TRBV30; J: TRBJ2-5; D: .; length: 14; size: .; CDR3: CAWSNRSPPETQYF; DNA: TGTGCCTGGAGTAACAGGTCCCCACCAGAGACCCAGTACTTC
V: TRBV7-9; J: TRBJ1-5; D: TRBD1; length: 13; size: .; CDR3: CASSLTGVQPQHF; DNA: TGTGCCAGCAGCTTAACAGGGGTCCAGCCCCAGCATTTT
V: TRBV11-2; J: TRBJ2-3; D: .; length: 14; size: .; CDR3: CASSFLRDTDTQYF; DNA: TGTGCCAGCAGCTTCTTACGGGACACAGATACGCAGTATTTT
V: TRBV19; J: TRBJ1-5; D: .; length: 16; size: .; CDR3: CASNYDPGARNQPQHF; DNA: TGTGCCAGTAACTATGATCCAGGGGCACGAAATCAGCCCCAGCATTTT
V: TRBV4-1; J: TRBJ1-2; D: .; length: 14; size: .; CDR3: CASSHRDKVNGYTF; DNA: TGCGCCAGCAGCCACAGGGACAAAGTAAATGGCTACACCTTC
V: TRBV7-3; J: TRBJ1-1; D: .; length: 13; size: .; CDR3: CASSTVMNTEAFF; DNA: TGTGCCAGCAGCACAGTGATGAACACTGAAGCTTTCTTT
V: TRBV11-2; J: TRBJ2-2; D: TRBD1; length: 18; size: once; CDR3: CASSLGKAGQGGTGELFF; DNA: TGTGCCAGCAGCTTAGGAAAGGCGGGACAGGGGGGAACCGGGGAGCTGTTTTTT
V: TRBV19; J: TRBJ1-1; D: TRBD1; length: 17; size: .; CDR3: CASSTFGTAFGGTEAFF; DNA: TGTGCCAGTAGTACCTTCGGGACAGCCTTCGGGGGCACTGAAGCTTTCTTT
V: TRBV11-2; J: TRBJ2-7; D: TRBD1; length: 17; size: .; CDR3: CASSPSWSTGSLYEQYF; DNA: TGTGCCAGCAGCCCCTCGTGGTCGACAGGGTCCCTCTACGAGCAGTACTTC
V: TRBV7-9; J: TRBJ2-1; D: .; length: 15; size: .; CDR3: CASSLGRGRYNEQFF; DNA: TGTGCCAGCAGCTTAGGTCGTGGGCGATACAATGAGCAGTTCTTC
V: TRBV4-3; J: TRBJ2-2; D: TRBD2; length: 16; size: .; CDR3: CASSQDLAGGFRELFF; DNA: TGCGCCAGCAGCCAAGATCTAGCGGGAGGGTTTCGAGAGCTGTTTTTT
V: TRBV6-1; J: TRBJ2-4; D: TRBD2; length: 13; size: .; CDR3: CASSPGGKNIQYF; DNA: TGTGCCAGCAGCCCGGGGGGGAAAAACATTCAGTACTTC
V: TRBV15; J: TRBJ1-3; D: TRBD1; length: 17; size: .; CDR3: CATSRIRAGQGANTIYF; DNA: TGTGCCACCAGCAGGATTAGGGCGGGACAGGGGGCTAACACCATATATTTT
V: TRBV2; J: TRBJ2-1; D: TRBD1; length: 16; size: once; CDR3: CASSPVGQGAAYEQFF; DNA: TGTGCCAGCAGCCCAGTGGGGCAGGGGGCCGCGTATGAGCAGTTCTTC
V: TRBV5-5; J: TRBJ2-5; D: .; length: 14; size: .; CDR3: CASSLFRGQETQYF; DNA: TGTGCCAGCAGCTTATTCCGAGGCCAAGAGACCCAGTACTTC
V: TRBV15; J: TRBJ1-3; D: .; length: 12; size: .; CDR3: CATSRDANTIYF; DNA: TGTGCCACCAGCAGAGATGCGAACACCATATATTTT
V: TRBV7-3; J: TRBJ2-1; D: .; length: 16; size: .; CDR3: CASSLNAGHSYNEQFF; DNA: TGTGCCAGCAGCTTAAACGCGGGTCATTCCTACAATGAGCAGTTCTTC
V: TRBV10-3; J: TRBJ1-1; D: TRBD1; length: 13; size: .; CDR3: CAISPGQGSEAFF; DNA: TGTGCCATCAGCCCGGGACAGGGGTCTGAAGCTTTCTTT
V: TRBV7-2; J: TRBJ2-4; D: .; length: 14; size: .; CDR3: CASRRTDGKNIQYF; DNA: TGTGCCAGCAGGCGGACAGACGGCAAAAACATTCAGTACTTC
V: TRBV27; J: TRBJ2-3; D: TRBD2; length: 16; size: .; CDR3: CASSLYLAGGPGTQYF; DNA: TGTGCCAGCAGTTTATACCTAGCGGGAGGGCCGGGTACGCAGTATTTT
V: TRBV5-1; J: TRBJ1-2; D: TRBD1; length: 17; size: few; CDR3: CASSLASTGLDPYGYTF; DNA: TGCGCCAGCAGCCTGGCCTCGACAGGGCTTGATCCCTATGGCTACACCTTC
V: TRBV30; J: TRBJ2-1; D: TRBD1; length: 14; size: .; CDR3: CAWTDRAPYNEQFF; DNA: TGTGCCTGGACCGACAGGGCTCCCTACAATGAGCAGTTCTTC
V: TRBV4-1; J: TRBJ2-7; D: TRBD1; length: 16; size: .; CDR3: CASSQTGTADFYEQYF; DNA: TGCGCCAGCAGCCAAACCGGGACAGCCGATTTCTACGAGCAGTACTTC
V: TRBV6-6; J: TRBJ2-7; D: TRBD1; length: 15; size: once; CDR3: CASTEKDRGHYEQYF; DNA: TGTGCCAGCACCGAAAAAGACAGGGGACACTACGAGCAGTACTTC
V: TRBV7-2; J: TRBJ2-3; D: TRBD2; length: 14; size: .; CDR3: CASSPVGLAGDRYF; DNA: TGTGCCAGCAGCCCCGTCGGACTAGCGGGGGACAGGTATTTT
V: TRBV11-3; J: TRBJ2-3; D: .; length: 12; size: .; CDR3: CASSAEEDTQYF; DNA: TGTGCCAGCAGCGCCGAGGAGGATACGCAGTATTTT